Presented here are 18 T cell receptor beta chains from one specimen sequenced in a study of T cell changes during pregnancy in multiple sclerosis. The protocol was immunoSEQ multiplex PCR, while the TCRdb copy is restricted to in-frame clones and leaves out a portion. The sample consists of tens of thousands of clones, 94% of them appearing once. The sequences come from peripheral blood, collected in the third trimester of pregnancy. The receptors come from a female donor with multiple sclerosis, enrolled in a pregnancy study.

The rearrangement joins TRBV7-2 to TRBJ1-3, with a possible D match to TRBD1 (5 bases). V lost 4 bases, J lost 0 bases, and 16 bases lay in between. The CDR3 consists of 17 residues. Germline V lookup: CDR1 SGHTA, CDR2 FQGNSA. The CDR3 sequence is CASSSTGAFGSGNTIYF. CDR3 coding DNA: TGTGCCAGCAGCTCTACAGGCGCCTTTGGCTCTGGAAACACCATATATTTT.

This rearrangement joins TRBV27 to TRBJ2-3, with 14 bases matching TRBD2. The CDR3 extends over 18 amino acids. V trimming: 5 bases; J trimming: 1 base; junction bases outside the gene matches: 8. Germline loops: CDR1 MNHEY, CDR2 SMNVEV (reference sequence). The CDR3 reads CASSPGLAGGHRTDTQYF. DNA for the CDR3: TGTGCCAGCAGTCCAGGACTAGCGGGAGGTCATCGCACAGATACGCAGTATTTT.

The V and J genes are TRBV13 and TRBJ2-1, with 13 bases fitting TRBD2. CDR1 and CDR2 (germline): PRHDT, FYEKMQ (reference sequence). The V and J ends lost 4 bases and 10 bases, in that order; junction bases with no gene match: 13. The CDR3 consists of 17 residues. CDR3 amino acids: CASSSPARLAGGAEQFF. The CDR3 bases are TGTGCCAGCAGCTCCCCGGCGAGACTAGCGGGAGGAGCAGAGCAGTTCTTC.

V is TRBV19 and J is TRBJ1-1; the D is unclear. The ends were cut back, 1 base at V and 4 bases at J, with 16 bases in the middle. From germline, CDR1 is LNHDA and CDR2 SQIVND (reference sequence). There are 16 residues in the CDR3. The CDR3 reads CASSIVGRQMGTEAFF. The CDR3 DNA is TGTGCCAGTAGTATAGTGGGCAGACAAATGGGCACTGAAGCTTTCTTT.

This clone has more than one count but fewer than ten. V gene TRBV5-6 combines with J gene TRBJ1-1; perhaps TRBD1 as D (5 bases). V lost 4 bases, J lost 5 bases, and 9 bases lay in between. CDR1 is SGHDT and CDR2 is YYEEEE in the germline V gene. The CDR3 totals 12 residues. CDR3 residues: CASSPGGTEAFF. In DNA, the CDR3 is TGTGCCAGCAGCCCGGGGGGGACTGAAGCTTTCTTT. Variable domain in full (rest from reference TRBV5-6 and TRBJ1-1): DAGVTQSPTHLIKTRGQQVTLRCSPKSGHDTVSWYQQALGQGPQFIFQYYEEEERQRGNFPDRFSGHQFPNYSSELNVNALLLGDSALYLCASSPGGTEAFFGQGTRLTVV.

V and J are TRBV4-3 and TRBJ2-4; 7 nucleotides line up with TRBD1. Germline assignment: CDR1 LGHNA and CDR2 YSLEER. The CDR3 contains 14 residues. The junction had 6 bases not matched to a gene; V was cut back by 5 bases and J by 5 bases. CDR3 region: CASSASGTENIQYF. DNA for the CDR3: TGCGCCAGCAGCGCATCCGGGACAGAAAACATTCAGTACTTC.

V gene TRBV19 combines with J gene TRBJ2-6, with a tentative D call TRBD1 (5 bases). V lost 3 bases, J lost 4 bases, and 10 bases lay in between. There are 15 residues in the CDR3. Germline values: CDR1 LNHDA, CDR2 SQIVND (reference sequence). CDR3 nucleotides: TGTGCCAGTAGTATCTCCAGGGCCGGGGCCAACGTCCTGACTTTC. It specifies CASSISRAGANVLTF.

V and J are TRBV27 and TRBJ2-1, with 14 bases aligning to TRBD2. This CDR3 is 16 amino acids long. Trimming at V came to 4 bases and at J to 4 bases, leaving 3 bases not matched to a gene. The germline V gene encodes CDR1 MNHEY and CDR2 SMNVEV (reference sequence). The CDR3 spells CASSSGLAGVYNEQFF. Written as DNA, the CDR3 is TGTGCCAGCAGTTCGGGACTAGCGGGAGTTTACAATGAGCAGTTCTTC.

The genes are TRBV4-2 and TRBJ2-7; TRBD2 agrees at 9 bases. V gave up 0 bases and J gave up 7 bases; unmatched junction bases: 10. This CDR3 has 16 residues. Germline assignment: CDR1 LGHNA and CDR2 YNFKEQ. The CDR3 sequence: CASSQDRAGGLREQYF. CDR3 sequence (DNA): TGTGCCAGCAGCCAAGATCGTGCGGGAGGGCTTCGGGAGCAGTACTTC.

The chain links TRBV5-1 to TRBJ2-1; 13 bases line up with TRBD2. The CDR3 is 14 residues long. After removal of 4 bases from V and 8 bases from J, the junction contained 3 bases not matched to a gene. The germline V gene has CDR1 SGHRS and CDR2 YFSETQ. CDR3 DNA sequence: TGCGCCAGCAGCCCCGGACTAGCGGGGGATGAGCAGTTCTTC. Its translation: CASSPGLAGDEQFF.

The chain's CDR3 is CASSLRGTSTDTQYF. DNA of the CDR3: TGCGCCAGCAGCTTAAGGGGCACTAGCACAGATACGCAGTATTTT. The gene calls are TRBV5-1 and TRBJ2-3; D is possibly TRBD1 (5 bases). Trimming removed 2 bases at V and 0 bases at J, with 10 bases between. The germline V gene encodes CDR1 SGHRS and CDR2 YFSETQ. The CDR3 has 15 residues.

The chain recombines TRBV21-1 with TRBJ1-3. TRBV21-1 is a documented pseudogene. The CDR3 runs to 14 residues. Here the CDR3 reads CASSKATGRDTIYF. The CDR3 nucleotides are TGTGCCAGCAGCAAAGCGACGGGGAGGGACACCATATATTTT.

The V and J genes are TRBV7-2 and TRBJ2-2; the D gene is possibly TRBD2 (6 bases). The germline V gene encodes CDR1 SGHTA and CDR2 FQGNSA. The CDR3 runs 14 residues. V shed 7 bases and J shed 0 bases, with 9 bases lying between them. CDR3 amino acids: CASTRDSNTGELFF. In nucleotides, the CDR3 is TGTGCCAGCACTCGGGACTCGAACACCGGGGAGCTGTTTTTT.

The chain combines TRBV19 with TRBJ1-1; tentatively, D is TRBD1 (6 bases). CDR3 length: 14 amino acids. With 7 bases removed from V and 1 base from J, the gap between germline ends came to 13 bases. The germline gives CDR1 LNHDA, CDR2 SQIVND (reference sequence). The CDR3: CASKITGRNTEAFF. CDR3 nucleotide sequence: TGTGCCAGTAAAATTACAGGGAGGAACACTGAAGCTTTCTTT.

The genes are TRBV27 and TRBJ1-1; D uncertain. The germline V gene encodes CDR1 MNHEY and CDR2 SMNVEV (reference sequence). The CDR3 contains 13 residues. Trimming removed 4 bases at V and 1 base at J, with 7 bases between. CDR3 loop: CASSYAKNTEAFF. As DNA, the CDR3 is TGTGCCAGCAGTTACGCTAAGAACACTGAAGCTTTCTTT.

The V gene is TRBV5-6, the J gene TRBJ1-2; possible D gene TRBD1, 5 bases. The CDR3 is made up of 12 amino acids. Germline V gene sequence: CDR1 SGHDT, CDR2 YYEEEE. The germline V and J ends were trimmed by 6 bases and 3 bases, with 9 bases remaining between them. The chain's CDR3 is CASKGLYYGYTF. The CDR3 coding sequence is TGTGCCAGCAAGGGACTTTACTATGGCTACACCTTC.

J is TRBJ2-5 and V is TRBV6-1, with 8 bases identical to TRBD1. The trim removed 6 bases at V and 2 bases at J, leaving 8 bases unmatched. The CDR3 sequence is 15 residues long. Germline V lookup: CDR1 MNHNS, CDR2 SASEGT. The CDR3 is CASRESWTGQETQYF. CDR3 nucleotides: TGTGCCAGCAGGGAGTCATGGACAGGGCAAGAGACCCAGTACTTC.

The V gene is TRBV7-9, the J gene TRBJ2-5; D is possibly TRBD1 (6 bases). V shed 6 bases and J shed 4 bases, with 18 bases lying between them. In germline, CDR1 is SEHNR, CDR2 FQNEAQ (reference sequence). The CDR3 contains 15 residues. CDR3 nucleotide sequence: TGTGCCAGCAGTCGAAACAGGGAAAATAGAGAGACCCAGTACTTC. It codes for CASSRNRENRETQYF. The full variable domain, in which reference TRBV7-9 and TRBJ2-5 provide the parts outside the CDR3, is DTGVSQNPRHKITKRGQNVTFRCDPISEHNRLYWYRQTLGQGPEFLTYFQNEAQLEKSRLLSDRFSAERPKGSFSTLEIQRTEQGDSAMYLCASSRNRENRETQYFGPGTRLLVL.